The 14 T cell receptor beta chains reported below all come from one sample, sequenced in a study of cytomegalovirus exposure and HLA in healthy donors. Use of 60 Vbeta and 13 Jbeta primers characterized the PCR. This table comes from immunoSEQ multiplex PCR, and its TCRdb copy is limited to in-frame clones, with some not included. The sample carries roughly 98,000 clones, less than 80% recorded once. The sequencing sample was made of PBMCs. These receptors were taken from a man in his forties in good health and CMV-seronegative.

The J gene is TRBJ1-5, the V gene TRBV18, with D possibly TRBD1 on 5 matching bases. With 3 bases removed from V and 2 bases from J, the gap between germline ends came to 8 bases. The V gene's germline CDR1 is KGHSH and CDR2 LQKENI. The CDR3 loop spans 14 amino acids. DNA for the CDR3: TGTGCCAGCTCACCGGCAGGGCGCAATCAGCCCCAGCATTTT. This codes for CASSPAGRNQPQHF.

V is TRBV7-6 and J is TRBJ2-7; no definite D call. The CDR3 is made up of 13 amino acids. CDR1 is SGHVS and CDR2 is FNYEAQ in the germline V gene. V was pared by 0 bases and J by 4 bases, with 7 bases between. The CDR3 region has the DNA TGTGCCAGCAGCTTAGCAGAACAATACGAGCAGTACTTC. Encoded protein: CASSLAEQYEQYF.

The rearrangement uses TRBV5-4 and TRBJ2-7, with 9 bases lining up with TRBD1. The CDR3 sequence is 16 residues long. J lost 3 bases, V lost 1 base, and 8 bases had no gene match. The germline gives CDR1 SGHNT, CDR2 YYREEE (reference sequence). CDR3 bases: TGTGCCAGCAGCTTGTCCCGGACAGGGGCCGACTACGAGCAGTACTTC. Its translation is CASSLSRTGADYEQYF.

This clone has just one count. The chain employs TRBV29-1 and TRBJ1-1, with TRBD1 identical over 7 bases. Germline V gene data show CDR1 as SQVTM and CDR2 as ANQGSEA. V trimming: 1 base; J trimming: 10 bases; junction bases outside the gene matches: 9. CDR3 length: 13 residues. Here the CDR3 DNA reads TGCAGCGTTGAAGCCCTAACAGGGGTGCGAGCTTTCTTT. This encodes CSVEALTGVRAFF.

Details on this clone: One end of the junction varies from germline; a read error may be responsible. The V gene is TRBV7-9, the J gene TRBJ2-7; D is possibly TRBD1 (5 bases). Germline lookup yields CDR1 SEHNR and CDR2 FQNEAQ (reference sequence). CDR3 length equals 12 residues. CDR3: CSSSLRGRPPDF. DNA for the CDR3: TGTTCCAGCAGCTTAAGGGGCAGGCCGCCAGACTTC. The full variable domain, rest sourced from reference TRBV7-9 and TRBJ2-7, is DTGVSQNPRHKITKRGQNVTFRCDPISEHNRLYWYRQTLGQGPEFLTYFQNEAQLEKSRLLSDRFSAERPKGSFSTLEIQRTEQGDSAMYLCSSSLRGRPPDFGPGTRLTVT.

Here the CDR3 reads CASSYPRGAGYDEQYF. In nucleotides, the CDR3 is TGTGCCAGCAGCTACCCTCGGGGGGCCGGGTATGACGAGCAGTACTTC. The genes are TRBV7-9 and TRBJ2-7; D possibly corresponds to TRBD2 (7 bases). Trimming took off 4 bases at V and 5 bases at J, with 21 bases between the two ends. The CDR3 has 16 residues. The germline V gene encodes CDR1 SEHNR and CDR2 FQNEAQ (reference sequence).

The CDR3 DNA reads TGTGCCAGCTCCCCCGGCATGCGGGAGACCCAGTACTTC. It specifies CASSPGMRETQYF. The chain employs TRBV18 and TRBJ2-5; D uncertain. The CDR3 is 13 amino acids. V was clipped by 6 bases and J by 5 bases, with 13 bases between them. Germline CDR1 and CDR2: KGHSH and LQKENI.

The V and J genes are TRBV5-5 and TRBJ2-1; D is uncertain. The germline V and J ends were trimmed by 4 bases and 5 bases, with 4 bases remaining between them. Germline loops: CDR1 SGHKS, CDR2 YYEKEE (reference sequence). CDR3 size: 11 residues. The CDR3 sequence: CASSPHNEQFF. CDR3 bases: TGTGCCAGCAGCCCTCACAATGAGCAGTTCTTC. Full variable domain (missing parts from reference TRBV5-5 and TRBJ2-1): DAGVTQSPTHLIKTRGQQVTLRCSPISGHKSVSWYQQVLGQGPQFIFQYYEKEERGRGNFPDRFSARQFPNYSSELNVNALLLGDSALYLCASSPHNEQFFGPGTRLTVL.

This chain uses TRBV18 with TRBJ2-1; D is unclear. Germline V gene data show CDR1 as KGHSH and CDR2 as LQKENI. Trimming cost V 7 bases and J 3 bases, with 7 bases left between them. The CDR3 length is 12 residues. The CDR3 loop is CASCDIYNEQFF. DNA of the CDR3: TGTGCCAGCTGCGACATCTACAATGAGCAGTTCTTC.

The genes are TRBV9 and TRBJ2-3; TRBD2 matches at 8 bases. The CDR3 has 17 amino acids. V lost 1 base to trimming and J lost 2 bases; unmatched junction nucleotides: 9. Germline loops: CDR1 SGDLS, CDR2 YYNGEE. CDR3 nucleotide sequence: TGTGCCAGCAGCGTACCGATAGCGGGGCAATACACAGATACGCAGTATTTT. Translation gives CASSVPIAGQYTDTQYF.

The chain couples TRBV5-6 to TRBJ1-1; D gene ambiguous. Trimming removed 2 bases at V and 1 base at J, with 9 bases between. CDR3 length: 14 residues. Germline-derived CDR1 and CDR2 are SGHDT and YYEEEE. The CDR3 loop reads CASSFSAGNTEAFF. CDR3 bases: TGTGCCAGCAGCTTCTCGGCGGGGAACACTGAAGCTTTCTTT.

The chain joins TRBV6-1 to TRBJ1-2; 8 positions agree with TRBD1. The CDR3 length is 15 residues. The J segment lost 6 bases and the V segment lost 8 bases, leaving 14 bases of the junction unmatched. CDR1 and CDR2 (germline): MNHNS, SASEGT. Here the CDR3 DNA reads TGTGCCAGCTCCGGGACAGGCGAGTTGGTCGATGGCTACACCTTC. It yields the protein CASSGTGELVDGYTF.

This rearrangement joins TRBV28 to TRBJ1-2; D call uncertain. Trimming removed 5 bases at V and 4 bases at J, with 8 bases between. Germline-derived CDR1 and CDR2 are MDHEN and SYDVKM. This CDR3 comprises 12 residues. CDR3 residues: CASSLTVYGYTF. The DNA for the CDR3 is TGTGCCAGCAGTCTGACTGTCTATGGCTACACCTTC.

The chain uses TRBV7-2 and TRBJ1-2; a weak D match, TRBD1 (6 bases). Germline CDR1 reads SGHTA; CDR2 reads FQGNSA. Trimming cost V 5 bases and J 2 bases, with 18 bases left between them. CDR3 size: 16 residues. The CDR3 DNA reads as TGTGCCAGCAGCCCCCCCGGGGAGGGACACAACTATGGCTACACCTTC. Its protein is CASSPPGEGHNYGYTF.